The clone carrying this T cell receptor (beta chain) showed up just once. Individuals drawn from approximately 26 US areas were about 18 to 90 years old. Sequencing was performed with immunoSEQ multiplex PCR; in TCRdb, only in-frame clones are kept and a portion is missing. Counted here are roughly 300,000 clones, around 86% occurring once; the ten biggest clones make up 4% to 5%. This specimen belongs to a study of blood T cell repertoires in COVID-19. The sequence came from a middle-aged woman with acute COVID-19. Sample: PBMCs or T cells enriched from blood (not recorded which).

CDR3 region: CASSSLTGNYGYTF. Written as DNA, the CDR3 is TGTGCCAGCAGCTCATTGACAGGGAACTATGGCTACACCTTC. The chain links TRBV7-2 to TRBJ1-2, with TRBD1 matching 7 bases. The germline V gene has CDR1 SGHTA and CDR2 FQGNSA. The J segment lost 2 bases and the V segment lost 4 bases, leaving 4 bases of the junction unmatched. This CDR3 spans 14 amino acids. Variable domain in full (rest from reference TRBV7-2 and TRBJ1-2): GAGVSQSPSNKVTEKGKDVELRCDPISGHTALYWYRQSLGQGLEFLIYFQGNSAPDKSGLPSDRFSAERTGGSVSTLTIQRTQQEDSAVYLCASSSLTGNYGYTFGSGTRLTVV.